A single sample gave rise to the 8 T cell receptor beta chains below, sequenced in a study of blood T cell repertoires in COVID-19. Clones were read by immunoSEQ multiplex PCR, and TCRdb kept only the in-frame ones, dropping some. The sample includes 300,000 to 450,000 clones, 85% of them seen just once. The sample comprised peripheral blood. These receptor sequences come from a woman aged 18-29 years with acute or convalescent COVID-19.

This chain uses TRBV28 with TRBJ2-1; 7 bases agree with TRBD1. The CDR3 covers 14 residues. Trimming removed 8 bases from V and 8 bases from J; junction bases left unmatched: 12. Germline V lookup: CDR1 MDHEN, CDR2 SYDVKM. The CDR3 region is CASVPGQSWHEQFF. The CDR3 nucleotides read TGTGCCAGCGTCCCGGGACAGTCTTGGCATGAGCAGTTCTTC.

There are a few counts of this clone. This rearrangement joins TRBV21-1 to TRBJ1-6; TRBD1 reflects the table's D call only, with no check against the DNA. TRBV21-1 is a documented pseudogene. The CDR3 is 18 residues long. The CDR3 loop is CASSKAPSRGRPASPLHF. The CDR3 region has the DNA TGTGCCAGCAGCAAAGCTCCTAGCAGGGGGCGACCTGCTTCACCCCTCCACTTT.

The J gene is TRBJ1-1, the V gene TRBV9; TRBD1 might be the D (5 bases). V dropped 4 bases and J dropped 0 bases, with 13 bases sitting between them. Germline V CDR1 and CDR2: SGDLS, YYNGEE. The CDR3 loop spans 15 amino acids. The CDR3 nucleotides read TGTGCCAGCAGCTTCGGGGCGGGGATGAACACTGAAGCTTTCTTT. Its protein is CASSFGAGMNTEAFF.

The J gene is TRBJ1-2, the V gene TRBV9; D perhaps matches TRBD1 (6 bases). V dropped 4 bases and J dropped 7 bases, with 14 bases sitting between them. The CDR3 length is 13 residues. Germline CDR1 and CDR2: SGDLS and YYNGEE. CDR3 amino acids: CASSTVQGSGYTF. The CDR3 nucleotides read TGTGCCAGCAGCACGGTTCAGGGGAGTGGCTACACCTTC. Full variable domain (outside the CDR3, taken from reference TRBV9 and TRBJ1-2): DSGVTQTPKHLITATGQRVTLRCSPRSGDLSVYWYQQSLDQGLQFLIQYYNGEERAKGNILERFSAQQFPDLHSELNLSSLELGDSALYFCASSTVQGSGYTFGSGTRLTVV.

This clone came up once. The chain combines TRBV28 with TRBJ1-5; possibly TRBD1 for D (6 bases). V shed 2 bases and J shed 2 bases, with 10 bases lying between them. Germline lookup yields CDR1 MDHEN and CDR2 SYDVKM. The CDR3 length is 15 residues. DNA of the CDR3: TGTGCCAGCAGTTTAGGTTCAGGGGGCAATCAGCCCCAGCATTTT. It encodes CASSLGSGGNQPQHF.

The V and J genes are TRBV7-8 and TRBJ2-5; weak D call: TRBD2 (6 bases). Looked up from germline, CDR1 is SGHVS and CDR2 is FQNEAQ. V was clipped by 5 bases and J by 2 bases, with 18 bases between them. The CDR3 totals 16 residues. The CDR3 DNA reads as TGTGCCAGCAGCGGCCGGGTGGGACTTGCTCAAGAGACCCAGTACTTC. Its protein product is CASSGRVGLAQETQYF.

This rearrangement joins TRBV29-1 to TRBJ2-7; the match to TRBD1 covers 10 bases. This CDR3 comprises 12 residues. Unmatched junction bases numbered 4, after V lost 5 bases and J lost 6 bases. Germline CDR1 and CDR2: SQVTM and ANQGSEA. The CDR3 sequence: CSVHGQGVEQYF. CDR3 DNA: TGCAGCGTTCACGGACAGGGGGTCGAGCAGTACTTC.

This chain joins TRBV6-4 and TRBJ2-2; TRBD1 is a possible D gene (5 bases). The CDR3 contains 15 residues. Between the trimmed V and J ends, which lost 5 bases and 0 bases, there was a span of 10 bases. Germline CDR1 is MRHNA and CDR2 is SNTAGT. The CDR3 is CASSRGRSNTGELFF. CDR3 DNA: TGTGCCAGCAGTAGGGGCAGATCGAACACCGGGGAGCTGTTTTTT.